This T cell receptor beta chain was observed in a study of T-cell reconstitution after alpha-beta-depleted transplantation in children. The CDR3 is 15 residues long. J gave up 2 bases and V 5 bases, and 9 bases lay outside the gene matches. Germline lookup yields CDR1 DFQATT and CDR2 SNEGSKA (reference sequence). The TCRbeta library was prepared with unique molecular identifiers. TCRdb re-analysed the PCR reads in MiXCR, keeping a single row per CDR3 protein. Of about a million distinct CDR3 sequences listed, roughly 29% are singletons. The sequence came from a boy younger than two who had a stem cell transplant for SCID, so the T cells may come from the graft donor. The material was PBMCs, mostly from graft donor cells, obtained 360 days after TCRalphabeta/CD19-depleted stem cell transplant. The chain couples TRBV20-1 to TRBJ1-2, with TRBD1 identical over 9 bases. The CDR3 region is CSAPRDREGNYGYTF. The CDR3 nucleotides read TGCAGTGCTCCCCGGGACAGGGAAGGAAACTATGGCTACACCTTC.